These 10 T cell receptor beta chains originate from one sample sequenced in a study of control samples from healthy donors and cancer patients. The table came from immunoSEQ multiplex PCR; TCRdb's copy has only in-frame clones and leaves some out. The sample consists of 250,000 to 300,000 clones, around 80% of them appearing once. What was sequenced was PBMCs. Receptors originate from a woman aged 60-75 years with lung cancer.

CDR3 bases: TGTGCCAGTAGTTATACAGGGGGGAGCAATCAGCCCCAGCATTTT. It encodes CASSYTGGSNQPQHF. The rearrangement uses TRBV19 and TRBJ1-5; TRBD1 matches 8 bases. Germline V gene sequence: CDR1 LNHDA, CDR2 SQIVND (reference sequence). The CDR3 is 15 residues long. Unmatched junction bases numbered 4, after V lost 5 bases and J lost 1 base.

The gene calls are TRBV4-2 and TRBJ1-3; no clear D gene. CDR3 length: 16 residues. The germline gives CDR1 LGHNA, CDR2 YNFKEQ. V was shortened by 0 bases and J by 1 base, with 10 bases between the two germline ends. The CDR3 sequence: CASSQDPGVSGNTIYF. The CDR3 DNA follows: TGTGCCAGCAGCCAAGATCCTGGGGTATCTGGAAACACCATATATTTT.

The J gene is TRBJ1-2, the V gene TRBV10-2; D is unclear. Germline-derived CDR1 and CDR2 are WSHSY and SAAADI. The length of the CDR3 is 13 residues. V was pared by 3 bases and J by 8 bases, with 13 bases between. In nucleotides, the CDR3 is TGCGCCAGCAGTGACCCCGGGGATCGAGGCTACACCTTC. This codes for CASSDPGDRGYTF.

The chain combines TRBV28 with TRBJ1-2; TRBD1 might be the D (5 bases). Trimming removed 7 bases from V and 7 bases from J, with 16 bases in between. CDR1 MDHEN and CDR2 SYDVKM come from the germline V gene. The CDR3 has 13 residues. Written as DNA, the CDR3 is TGTGCCAGCAAACCACGCCCCCAGGGTGGCTACACCTTC. This encodes CASKPRPQGGYTF.

The rearrangement joins TRBV2 to TRBJ2-4; D uncertain. The germline V and J ends were trimmed by 7 bases and 0 bases, with 13 bases remaining between them. This CDR3 region has 15 residues. Germline-derived CDR1 and CDR2 are SNHLY and FYNNEI. This CDR3 reads CASNAGELAKNIQYF. The CDR3 DNA reads as TGTGCCAGCAACGCAGGTGAACTAGCCAAAAACATTCAGTACTTC.

V is TRBV9 and J is TRBJ2-2; 8 bases align to TRBD2. CDR1 and CDR2 from the germline V gene are SGDLS and YYNGEE. There are 15 residues in the CDR3. The ends lost 4 bases at V and 3 bases at J; junction bases unmatched: 5. The CDR3: CASSPRAGDTGELFF. The CDR3 DNA reads TGTGCCAGCAGCCCCCGAGCGGGGGACACCGGGGAGCTGTTTTTT. Using reference TRBV9 and TRBJ2-2 for the parts outside the CDR3, the full variable domain is DSGVTQTPKHLITATGQRVTLRCSPRSGDLSVYWYQQSLDQGLQFLIQYYNGEERAKGNILERFSAQQFPDLHSELNLSSLELGDSALYFCASSPRAGDTGELFFGEGSRLTVL.

The gene calls are TRBV5-4 and TRBJ2-2; 7 positions agree with TRBD2. V shed 3 bases and J 0 bases; nucleotides not matched to a gene: 8. Germline V gene sequence: CDR1 SGHNT, CDR2 YYREEE (reference sequence). CDR3 length equals 17 residues. CDR3 sequence: CASSSGGWGSNTGELFF. CDR3 in DNA: TGTGCCAGCAGCTCGGGAGGATGGGGATCGAACACCGGGGAGCTGTTTTTT.

J is TRBJ2-2 and V is TRBV2; TRBD2 agrees at 7 bases. CDR3 length equals 16 residues. CDR1 is SNHLY and CDR2 is FYNNEI in the germline V gene. Losses at the gene ends were 6 bases for V and 2 bases for J; bases not matched to a gene: 9. The CDR3 sequence: CASSQRGGRNTGELFF. CDR3 bases: TGTGCCAGCAGCCAAAGGGGCGGGAGAAACACCGGGGAGCTGTTTTTT.

This clone was picked up one time. The rearrangement joins TRBV7-2 to TRBJ2-1, with TRBD2 identical over 11 bases. The length of the CDR3 is 14 residues. V was pared by 6 bases and J by 10 bases, with 8 bases of the junction left unmatched. Germline V gives CDR1 SGHTA, CDR2 FQGNSA. CDR3 nucleotides: TGTGCCAGCAGGCCTACTAGCGGGAGTGACGAGCAGTTCTTC. As protein: CASRPTSGSDEQFF.

As concerns this clone: Other DNA variants within this sample encode the same CDR3. The V and J genes are TRBV5-1 and TRBJ2-1; D call uncertain. From germline, CDR1 is SGHRS and CDR2 YFSETQ. Deletions cut 0 bases from V and 0 bases from J, with 7 bases between. The CDR3 is made up of 15 amino acids. The CDR3 protein is CASSLEGSSYNEQFF. Here the CDR3 DNA reads TGCGCCAGCAGCTTGGAGGGAAGCTCCTACAATGAGCAGTTCTTC.